The rows below give T cell receptor beta chains drawn from one sample of a study of cytomegalovirus exposure and HLA in healthy donors. Libraries were prepared by immunoSEQ multiplex PCR; TCRdb keeps only in-frame clonotypes and omits some of them. The sample lists fewer than 70,000 clones; roughly 83% were seen once. Material: PBMCs. These receptors all stem from a human donor in good health. CDR3s leave out the opening cysteine and the closing phenylalanine or tryptophan.

V,CDR3
TRBV5-5,ASSGGAESSYEQY
TRBV27,ASSFGLAGFYEQY
TRBV11-3,ASSVGLAGFSTDTQY
TRBV7-9,ASSLSAGDTQY
TRBV30,AWSAPDRTNEKLF
TRBV5-1,ASSLGPGWNTEAF
TRBV15,ATSKGETQY
TRBV19,ASSIGWGDQPQH
TRBV18,ASSPLGQGGEQY
TRBV7-2,ASSYLSSGYYNEQF
TRBV11-2,ASSSYRGSGNTIY
TRBV6-6,ASSYRGGEQY
TRBV2,ASSLIRSNQPQH
TRBV7-9,ASSRRPRETQY